This T cell receptor (beta chain) appears in the sequencing data of a study of cytomegalovirus exposure and HLA in healthy donors (dated 2017 in TCRdb). Describing the broader study: According to an earlier analysis of 587 of the donors, about 179 million T cells yielded some 110 million unique TCR beta sequences and 250 to 350 Gb of sequence data. Roughly 300 gigabases of sequencing data and 70 million to 95 million unique TCR sequences made up an early release that covered fewer than 650 HLA-typed donors. The genetic ancestry cluster associated with self-reported Caucasian donors included over 65% of the 398 genotyped donors. The study aimed to test whether cataloging public T cell receptors could reveal signatures of past pathogen exposure. The study profiled the T cell repertoires of 500 to 800 subjects by immunosequencing and related them to cytomegalovirus serostatus. In addition to the first cohort of 666 subjects, a separate validation cohort of over 90 different subjects was used. High-throughput TCR immunosequencing, statistical association of individual TCRs with disease status, and machine learning were combined to predict cytomegalovirus infection status. A later analysis re-examined previously published TCR beta repertoires from hundreds of donors and added high-resolution HLA genotyping to investigate patterns of TCR occurrence. Rather than drawing on any new phenotypic data, the later analysis identified candidate immune exposures from TCR beta sequences and the way those sequences occurred across donors. An earlier analysis of approximately 640 of the donors applied high-throughput TCR beta sequencing to assess whether each TCR beta V gene segment acted as functional or pseudogenic. Donor age, sex, ethnicity and CMV serostatus were compiled together with the repertoire data. Genome-wide SNP genotypes for about 60% of the roughly 670 donors were used in a later genetic analysis, which treated that subset as a discovery cohort. All discovery cohort repertoires had been generated on a single sequencing platform. HLA typing covered class I and class II loci at four-digit resolution. Typing coverage differed by locus: A, B, C, DRB1 and DQB1 were typed in roughly 629-640 donors, DQA1 in roughly 510, DPA1 in 600 to 610, and DPB1 in 400 to 480. Roughly five DR-DQ haplotypes were handled as single units for association and clustering because linkage in the cohort was strong. Across around 400 genotyped donors of the cohort, an average of roughly 230,000 unique TCR beta nucleotide sequences per donor were sequenced, and approximately 17% of those sequences were non-productive. What the study reported, not specific to this receptor: The classifier was reported to diagnose cytomegalovirus status with high specificity and sensitivity in both the original and validation cohorts. The authors suggested that the approach could potentially be extended to other disease states and immunological phenotypes. The sequencing pipeline was judged likely to have produced a cluster of highly shared sequence variants as a technical artifact. Linkage disequilibrium might explain the correlated functional status among segregating V segments, but an unknown experimental factor could not be excluded. A total of some 180 TCR beta chains were listed by the study as associated with cytomegalovirus. In a later genetic analysis, a missense DCLRE1C variant was associated with V-gene and J-gene trimming of TCR beta chains, and the association was replicated in an independent cohort. Only TCR beta chains were sequenced in this cohort, and the absence of alpha or paired-chain data limited detectable features. In vitro tests confirmed that a few of the cytomegalovirus-associated TCR beta chains recognize cytomegalovirus antigens. A later analysis found that HLA-associated TCR beta chains were more clonally expanded and had lower generation probabilities than equally common non-associated chains. Most TCR sequences were observed very rarely across donors, whereas some public TCRs were present in many individuals. A further reported finding was that TCR beta sequences accurately predicted the HLA-A and HLA-B alleles for most subjects in the first cohort. The only immune exposure information available for the cohort was CMV serostatus. Because some donors lacked HLA typing at each locus, the association tests relied only on the typed subset. In a later analysis, TCR association rates were found to vary across HLA loci, with the most associated TCRs seen for DRB1 alleles and the fewest for HLA-C alleles. The presence/absence analyses assumed that sequencing depth was roughly uniform across donors, and that assumption may not be true. In an earlier analysis of roughly 500 of the donors, most TCR beta V segments appeared in productive rearrangements about 87% or about 30% of the time, broadly matching IMGT annotations. Compared with the approximately 710-donor mean, donors in an Asian-associated ancestry cluster had fewer N-insertions in productive TCRs, according to a later genetic analysis. Several of the top co-occurrence clusters appeared to be linked to parvovirus B19, influenza, CMV and Epstein-Barr virus, according to a later analysis. Some IMGT-functional V segments, including TRBV6-2 and TRBV6-3, could not be distinguished by the 87-base-pair reads and were therefore excluded. A later analysis found that most CMV-associated TCR beta chains appeared HLA-restricted, with HLA associations seemingly driven largely by CMV exposure. Because counts were too low, seventeen rarely observed V segments, including chromosome 9 orphons, were excluded from the earlier analysis of some 540 of the donors. At a false discovery rate of 0.05, a later analysis linked 15,000 to 20,000 TCR beta sequences to specific HLA alleles. Assigning TCR associations to individual alleles was difficult when HLA alleles, especially DR and DQ, strongly co-occurred.

V loses 4 bases, J loses 8 bases, and the germline ends lie 11 bases apart. The germline V gene (reference sequence) specifies SEHNR as CDR1 and FQNEAQ as CDR2. The CDR3 holds 12 amino acids from the cysteine to the phenylalanine. The DNA shown is the 36-base CDR3, in frame from base 1. Libraries came from the immunoSEQ multiplex PCR assay. For the multiplex PCR, a mixture combining 60 forward primers for TCR Vbeta segments and 13 reverse primers for TCR Jbeta segments was used. The CDR3 region of rearranged TCR beta genes was amplified from genomic DNA by a multiplex PCR assay. On the Illumina HiSeq System, the amplified TCR beta libraries were sequenced as 87-base-pair reads. On the study's bioinformatics: A later analysis counted approximately 84 million unique TCR beta chains across the roughly 700 repertoires, and some 11 million of these chains were shared by at least two donors. Raw reads were error-corrected and collapsed into unique sequences with a nearest-neighbor algorithm that merged closely related sequences to remove PCR and sequencing errors. Alignment of CDR3 sequences to IMGT reference sequences was used to assign V, D and J gene segments. For a sequence to be retained, a match of at least six nucleotides was required to both a V gene segment and a J gene segment. A rearrangement counted as productive if the CDR3 had no stop codons and remained in frame with V and J, and every other rearrangement counted as non-productive. Following IMGT convention, CDR3 was defined as the stretch from the second conserved V-encoded cysteine to the conserved J-encoded phenylalanine. Sequences without an unambiguous match to a single V gene segment were excluded from the earlier analysis of approximately 600 of the donors. An earlier analysis of some 500 of the donors classified V segments as functional when productive rearrangements were above 56.7% and as segregating when the standard deviation between donors was above 5%. To diagnose cytomegalovirus status from the catalog of TCR beta chain sequences, a statistical classification framework was built. V and J gene assignment, in a later analysis, came from comparing TCR nucleotide sequences with IMGT/GENE-DB human TR gene sequences. The TCRdist pipeline was used in a later analysis to assign CDR3 sequences and most-parsimonious VDJ recombination scenarios. In a later analysis, each TCR beta chain was defined by its CDR3 amino acid sequence together with its V-gene family, and reads lacking a unique V-gene family were excluded. In a later analysis, 500 to 700 highly shared, low-generation-probability nucleotide sequences were removed to address suspected cross-contamination and a sequencing artifact. For each public chain, a later analysis derived a clonal expansion index from normalized ranks of inferred template counts within each repertoire. In a later analysis, generation probabilities were computed with a VDJ recombination model fitted to out-of-frame rearrangements, and the resulting probabilities were checked against IGoR. A later analysis scored TCR-TCR, TCR-HLA and TCR-CMV co-occurrence with hypergeometric tests, applying a repertoire-size bias correction to TCR pairs. A later analysis estimated false discovery rates by permuting HLA or CMV assignments 20 times. In a later analysis, co-occurring TCRs were grouped with DBSCAN, and TCRdist sequence similarity was added when clustering was performed within HLA-allele-positive subsets. Co-occurrence clustering excluded repertoires with fewer than 30,000 or more than 120,000 public chains, plus five with anomalous nucleotide sharing. Drawn from immuneACCESS, this table holds only the in-frame rearrangements with V and J called that TCRdb kept. Clones are partly lost; checked studies trace under half to an unresolved V gene and leave the rest unexplained. The V and J calls and clone size come from that table; D and trimming were worked out from the DNA. This sample holds some 190,000 clones; about 82% were observed only once. 2.4% of the sample is taken by the ten largest.

Only a few counts were recorded for this clone. The clone's antigen remains unknown. Per-base quality was not reported, and no clone a single base away is much larger than it. The cohort was made up of about 610 healthy bone marrow donors. At the time of sampling, every cohort member was nominally healthy, though immune exposures that went unrecorded were likely present. The donor was CMV seronegative and was included in the group of 352 seronegative cohort members. A peripheral blood sample was collected from each donor, and TCR beta sequencing was performed on peripheral blood mononuclear cells. Genomic DNA was extracted from the blood cell samples with the Qiagen DNeasy Blood Extraction Kit.

The chain is made from TRBV7-9 and TRBJ1-1, with a weak D call of TRBD1 (6 bases match). Sequenced input: PBMCs. The receptor was isolated from a male donor in good health and CMV-seronegative. The CDR3 reads as follows: CASSSAGTEAFF. The sequenced DNA is TGTGCCAGCAGCTCCGCCGGGACAGAAGCTTTCTTT.